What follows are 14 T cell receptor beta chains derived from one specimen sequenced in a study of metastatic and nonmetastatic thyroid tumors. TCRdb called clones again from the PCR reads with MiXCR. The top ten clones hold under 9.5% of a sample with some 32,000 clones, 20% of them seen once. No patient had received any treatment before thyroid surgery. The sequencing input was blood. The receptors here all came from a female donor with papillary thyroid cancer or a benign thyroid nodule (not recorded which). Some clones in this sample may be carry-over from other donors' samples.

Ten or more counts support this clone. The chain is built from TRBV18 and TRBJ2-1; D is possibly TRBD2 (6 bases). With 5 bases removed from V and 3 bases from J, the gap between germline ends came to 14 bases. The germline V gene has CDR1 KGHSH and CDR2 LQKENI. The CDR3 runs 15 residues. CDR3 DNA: TGTGCCAGCTCAAACGACGGGACTCTCTACAATGAGCAGTTCTTC. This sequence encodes CASSNDGTLYNEQFF. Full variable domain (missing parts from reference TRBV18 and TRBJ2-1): NAGVMQNPRHLVRRRGQEARLRCSPMKGHSHVYWYRQLPEEGLKFMVYLQKENIIDESGMPKERFSAEFPKEGPSILRIQQVVRGDSAAYFCASSNDGTLYNEQFFGPGTRLTVL.

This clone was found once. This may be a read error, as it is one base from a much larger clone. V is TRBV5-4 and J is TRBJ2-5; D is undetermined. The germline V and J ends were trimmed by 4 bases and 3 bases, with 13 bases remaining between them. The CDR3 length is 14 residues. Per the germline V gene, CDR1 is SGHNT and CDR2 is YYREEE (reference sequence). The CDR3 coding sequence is TGTGCCAGCAGCCCGACCTATAACGAAGAGACCCAGTACTTC. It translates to CASSPTYNEETQYF.

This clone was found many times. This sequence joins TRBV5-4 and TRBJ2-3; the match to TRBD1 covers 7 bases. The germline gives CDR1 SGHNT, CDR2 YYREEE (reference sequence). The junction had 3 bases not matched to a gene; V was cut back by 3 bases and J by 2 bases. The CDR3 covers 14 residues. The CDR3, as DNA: TGTGCCAGCAGCTCGGGACAGACCACAGATACGCAGTATTTT. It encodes CASSSGQTTDTQYF.

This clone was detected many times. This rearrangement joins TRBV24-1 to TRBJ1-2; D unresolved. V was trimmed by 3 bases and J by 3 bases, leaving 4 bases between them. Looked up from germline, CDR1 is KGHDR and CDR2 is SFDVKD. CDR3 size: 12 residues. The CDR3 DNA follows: TGTGCCACCAGTGATCGAGACTATGGCTACACCTTC. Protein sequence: CATSDRDYGYTF.

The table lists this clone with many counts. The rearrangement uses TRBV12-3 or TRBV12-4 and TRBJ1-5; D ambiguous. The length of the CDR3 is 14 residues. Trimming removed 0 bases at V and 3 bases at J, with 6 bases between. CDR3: CASSLAASNQPQHF. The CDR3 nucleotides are TGTGCCAGCAGTTTAGCGGCGTCCAATCAGCCCCAGCATTTT.

CDR3 amino acids: CASRPGGLNYGYTF. CDR3 nucleotide sequence: TGTGCCAGCAGACCTGGGGGCCTTAACTATGGCTACACCTTC. The chain employs TRBV2 and TRBJ1-2, with D perhaps TRBD1 (6 bases). CDR3 length equals 14 residues. Germline V gene data show CDR1 as SNHLY and CDR2 as FYNNEI. Trimming shortened V by 6 bases and J by 1 base, and 12 bases separated the two germline ends.

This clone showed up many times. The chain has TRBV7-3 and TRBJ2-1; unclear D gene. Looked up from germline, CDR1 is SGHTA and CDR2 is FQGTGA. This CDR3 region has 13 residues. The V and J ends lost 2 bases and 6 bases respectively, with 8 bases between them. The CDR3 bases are TGTGCCAGCAGCTTAGACACCCTCAATGAGCAGTTCTTC. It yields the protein CASSLDTLNEQFF.

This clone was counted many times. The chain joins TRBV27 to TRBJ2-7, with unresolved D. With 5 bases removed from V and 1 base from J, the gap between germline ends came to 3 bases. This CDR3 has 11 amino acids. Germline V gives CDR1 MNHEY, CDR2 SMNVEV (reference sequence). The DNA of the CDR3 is TGTGCCAGCAGTCCTTCCTACGAGCAGTACTTC. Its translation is CASSPSYEQYF.

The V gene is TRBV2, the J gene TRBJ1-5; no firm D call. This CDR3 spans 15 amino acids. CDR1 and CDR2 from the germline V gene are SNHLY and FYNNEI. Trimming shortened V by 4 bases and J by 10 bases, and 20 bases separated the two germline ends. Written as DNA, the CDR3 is TGTGCCAGCAGTGGCCGAACCGATATTTCAGGCCCCCAGCATTTT. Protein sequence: CASSGRTDISGPQHF.

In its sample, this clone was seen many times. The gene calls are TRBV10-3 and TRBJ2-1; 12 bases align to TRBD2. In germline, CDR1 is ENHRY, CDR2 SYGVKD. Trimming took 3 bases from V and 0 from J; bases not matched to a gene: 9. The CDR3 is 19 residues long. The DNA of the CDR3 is TGTGCCATCAGTGATAGGACTAGCGGGGCCCCTAGCTCCTACAATGAGCAGTTCTTC. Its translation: CAISDRTSGAPSSYNEQFF.

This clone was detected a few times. The CDR3 coding sequence is TGTGCCACCAGTGATTCCAGGGGGTACTCCTACGAGCAGTACTTC. Protein product: CATSDSRGYSYEQYF. This chain joins TRBV24-1 and TRBJ2-7; 7 bases map to TRBD1. V shed 2 bases, J shed 0 bases, and the junction held 3 bases outside the gene matches. Germline lookup yields CDR1 KGHDR and CDR2 SFDVKD. The CDR3 totals 15 residues.

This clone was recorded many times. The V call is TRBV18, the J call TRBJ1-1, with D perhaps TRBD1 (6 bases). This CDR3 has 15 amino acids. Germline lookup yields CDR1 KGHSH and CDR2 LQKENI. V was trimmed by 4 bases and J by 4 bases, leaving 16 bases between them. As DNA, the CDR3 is TGTGCCAGCTCACTCGCAGGGGCTGGGGCCACTGAAGCTTTCTTT. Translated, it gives CASSLAGAGATEAFF.

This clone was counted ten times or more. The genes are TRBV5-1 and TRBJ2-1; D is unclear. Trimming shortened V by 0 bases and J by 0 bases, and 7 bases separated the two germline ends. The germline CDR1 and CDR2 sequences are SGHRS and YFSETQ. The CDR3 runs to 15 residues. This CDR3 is CASSLVKSSYNEQFF. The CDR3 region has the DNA TGCGCCAGCAGCTTGGTAAAGAGCTCCTACAATGAGCAGTTCTTC.

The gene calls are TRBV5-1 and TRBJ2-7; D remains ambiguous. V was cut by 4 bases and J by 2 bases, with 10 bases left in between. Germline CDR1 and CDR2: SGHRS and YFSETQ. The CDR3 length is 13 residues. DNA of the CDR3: TGCGCCAGCAGCCCCGAGACTCCCTACGAGCAGTACTTC. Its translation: CASSPETPYEQYF.